The 8 T cell receptor beta chains in this list originate from one sample, sequenced in a study of neoadjuvant anti-PD-1 for oral cavity cancer. TCRdb's copy holds only in-frame clones and misses some; the assay was immunoSEQ multiplex PCR. The table lists over 11,000 clones, around two thirds of them singletons. This specimen consisted of PBMCs, obtained before nivolumab (anti-PD-1) treatment. The receptors come from a person between 40 and 85 years old with oral cavity squamous cell carcinoma.

This sequence joins TRBV29-1 and TRBJ2-1; TRBD2 aligns across 13 bases. The CDR3 runs to 15 residues. Germline CDR1 is SQVTM and CDR2 is ANQGSEA. V was pared by 6 bases and J by 8 bases, with 10 bases of the junction left unmatched. CDR3 in DNA: TGCAGCGTCCGTTCAGGGACTAGCGGGACGGATGAGCAGTTCTTC. The encoded protein is CSVRSGTSGTDEQFF.

The chain couples TRBV12-5 to TRBJ1-5; no clear D gene. Germline-derived CDR1 and CDR2 are LGHNT and FRNRAP. The CDR3 loop spans 16 amino acids. V lost 2 bases and J 1 base, leaving 12 bases between the germline ends. CDR3 in DNA: TGTGCTAGTGGTTTGTCTTCGGGTCTGAGCAATCAGCCCCAGCATTTT. It codes for CASGLSSGLSNQPQHF. The full variable domain, in which reference TRBV12-5 and TRBJ1-5 provide the parts outside the CDR3, is DARVTQTPRHKVTEMGQEVTMRCQPILGHNTVFWYRQTMMQGLELLAYFRNRAPLDDSGMPKDRFSAEMPDATLATLKIQPSEPRDSAVYFCASGLSSGLSNQPQHFGDGTRLSIL.

Note on this clone: One end of the junction fails to match germline, which may point to a read error. This rearrangement joins TRBV7-7 to TRBJ2-5, with TRBD2 identical over 10 bases. In germline, CDR1 is SSHAT, CDR2 FNYEAQ (reference sequence). The CDR3 has 16 amino acids. The CDR3 loop reads CASSQGASGSGETQYF. For the CDR3, the DNA is TGTGCTAGCAGCCAGGGAGCTAGCGGGAGCGGGGAGACCCAGTACTTC.

This clone was detected only once. The rearrangement links TRBV27 to TRBJ1-1; a possible D gene is TRBD1 (6 bases). Germline-derived CDR1 and CDR2 are MNHEY and SMNVEV (reference sequence). This CDR3 contains 13 residues. V was trimmed by 6 bases and J by 4 bases, leaving 12 bases between them. This CDR3 is CASSRQGFTEAFF. In DNA form, the CDR3 reads TGTGCCAGCAGCCGGCAGGGGTTCACTGAAGCTTTCTTT.

The chain recombines TRBV5-1 with TRBJ1-6, with TRBD1 identical over 12 bases. The V gene end was trimmed by 0 bases and the J gene end by 5 bases; junction bases not matched to a gene: 6. The V gene's germline CDR1 is SGHRS and CDR2 YFSETQ. The CDR3 has 18 amino acids. This CDR3 is CASSLGGQGAVDNSPLHF. CDR3 nucleotide sequence: TGCGCCAGCAGCTTGGGGGGACAGGGGGCCGTGGATAATTCACCCCTCCACTTT.

The chain has TRBV7-8 and TRBJ2-7; 8 bases match TRBD1. CDR3 size: 19 residues. In germline, CDR1 is SGHVS, CDR2 FQNEAQ. Germline trimming cut 6 bases from V and 5 bases from J; bases unmatched to any gene: 24. The CDR3 region has the DNA TGTGCCAGCAGTTACCTGACAGGGGCGACCGCAGTTGGGTGGAACGAGCAGTACTTC. This codes for CASSYLTGATAVGWNEQYF.

V and J are TRBV19 and TRBJ1-5, with a tentative D call TRBD1 (6 bases). The CDR3 sequence is 17 residues long. V lost 5 bases, J lost 0 bases, and 17 bases lay in between. The germline CDR1 and CDR2 sequences are LNHDA and SQIVND (reference sequence). In DNA form, the CDR3 reads TGTGCCAGTAGTTTTAAACAGGGATACTATAGCAATCAGCCCCAGCATTTT. It translates to CASSFKQGYYSNQPQHF.

The chain has TRBV28 and TRBJ2-1; D perhaps matches TRBD2 (5 bases). Germline assignment: CDR1 MDHEN and CDR2 SYDVKM. Trimming cost V 1 base and J 9 bases, with 13 bases left between them. The CDR3 spans 14 residues. The chain's CDR3 is CASSLSTLAFEQFF. CDR3 sequence (DNA): TGTGCCAGCAGTTTATCGACCCTAGCATTTGAGCAGTTCTTC.